The 17 T cell receptor beta chains listed next were all sequenced from one sample in a study of shared clonotypes between healthy human individuals (dated by TCRdb to the early 2020s). CD8 naive samples consisted of CD45RO-negative cells that were positively selected for CCR7, yielding a CD45RA+CCR7+ population without TemRA cells. Receptor amplification or capture employed the immunoSEQ multiplex PCR assay. Sourced from immuneACCESS, this table was stored by TCRdb with only in-frame sequences that have V and J called. A share of the clones is absent; for the studies checked, an unresolved V gene accounts for under half, and the remainder has no known explanation. The sample table records millions of clones; over 85% of these occur just once. 0.85% to 1.2% of the sample is in the top ten clones. The sample comprised naive CD8+ T cells sorted from blood. In light of the paper, this sample's cell subset or site label describes: CD45RA+CCR7+. Receptor source: a man younger than 35 in good health.

The CDR3 loop is CASTLVAGNQPQHF. The CDR3 DNA sequence: TGTGCCAGTACCCTCGTCGCGGGCAATCAGCCCCAGCATTTT. The chain recombines TRBV19 with TRBJ1-5; no firm D call. Germline V gene data show CDR1 as LNHDA and CDR2 as SQIVND (reference sequence). The V end lost 7 bases, the J end lost 2 bases, and 12 bases lay between the germline ends. The CDR3 contains 14 residues.

This chain joins TRBV5-6 and TRBJ2-5; 7 nucleotides match TRBD2. The V segment lost 0 bases and the J segment 0 bases; nucleotides outside the gene matches: 11. CDR1 and CDR2 (germline): SGHDT, YYEEEE. The CDR3 spans 18 residues. Written as DNA, the CDR3 is TGTGCCAGCAGCTTGGTACGGGATAGCGGGCTCTACCAAGAGACCCAGTACTTC. It encodes CASSLVRDSGLYQETQYF.

This clone was counted a few times. The sample holds other DNA sequences that translate to the same CDR3. The chain recombines TRBV7-8 with TRBJ2-7, with no clear D. Germline V gene lookup returns CDR1 SGHVS and CDR2 FQNEAQ. V was pared by 5 bases and J by 1 base, with 3 bases between. This CDR3 spans 11 amino acids. CDR3: CASSPSYEQYF. As DNA, the CDR3 is TGTGCCAGCAGCCCATCCTACGAGCAGTACTTC.

This rearrangement joins TRBV27 to TRBJ2-7, with D tentatively TRBD1 (5 bases). V was trimmed by 11 bases and J by 1 base, leaving 18 bases between them. The CDR3 runs to 14 residues. The V gene's germline CDR1 is MNHEY and CDR2 SMNVEV (reference sequence). The CDR3: CAPTRALPSYEQYF. The CDR3 DNA sequence: TGTGCCCCAACCAGGGCCCTCCCTTCCTACGAGCAGTACTTC.

The chain has TRBV9 and TRBJ2-7; 7 bases line up with TRBD2. This CDR3 comprises 14 residues. V was clipped by 4 bases and J by 3 bases; unmatched bases: 7. Germline V gives CDR1 SGDLS, CDR2 YYNGEE. In DNA, the CDR3 is TGTGCCAGCAGCTTGACGAGCGGGAACTACGAGCAGTACTTC. It codes for CASSLTSGNYEQYF.

The chain couples TRBV7-9 to TRBJ2-3, with TRBD2 matching 12 bases. Germline V CDR1 and CDR2: SEHNR, FQNEAQ (reference sequence). V shed 5 bases, J shed 5 bases, and the junction held 17 bases outside the gene matches. The CDR3 length is 19 residues. The CDR3 region is CASSNNRHLAGGLEDTQYF. As DNA, the CDR3 is TGTGCCAGCAGCAATAACCGACATCTAGCGGGAGGGCTGGAAGATACGCAGTATTTT.

The rearrangement links TRBV5-1 to TRBJ2-7, with 8 positions matching TRBD2. The J segment lost 5 bases and the V segment lost 0 bases, leaving 7 bases of the junction unmatched. The CDR3 spans 15 residues. Germline CDR1 and CDR2: SGHRS and YFSETQ. The CDR3 nucleotides read TGCGCCAGCAGCTTGGCCGACGGGAGGGCCGACGAGCAGTACTTC. Its translation: CASSLADGRADEQYF.

The J gene is TRBJ2-2, the V gene TRBV5-6, with D maybe TRBD2 (5 bases). The CDR3 covers 18 residues. V was pared by 4 bases and J by 2 bases, with 21 bases between. Germline V gene lookup returns CDR1 SGHDT and CDR2 YYEEEE. CDR3 amino acids: CASSPRDGRPDNTGELFF. The CDR3 DNA follows: TGTGCCAGCAGCCCGAGGGATGGGCGGCCCGATAACACCGGGGAGCTGTTTTTT.

V usage is TRBV6-1 and J usage is TRBJ2-1; 10 bases map to TRBD1. CDR3 length: 15 amino acids. Trimming at V came to 6 bases and at J to 4 bases, leaving 6 bases not matched to a gene. The germline gives CDR1 MNHNS, CDR2 SASEGT. CDR3: CASSIDRGLYNEQFF. The CDR3 DNA sequence: TGTGCCAGCAGCATTGACAGGGGGCTTTACAATGAGCAGTTCTTC.

The chain is built from TRBV7-9 and TRBJ2-2; D is uncertain. V was trimmed by 7 bases and J by 0 bases, leaving 15 bases between them. CDR3 size: 16 residues. CDR1 and CDR2 from the germline V gene are SEHNR and FQNEAQ (reference sequence). DNA for the CDR3: TGTGCCAGCAACACCATTTTGGGGTCGAACACCGGGGAGCTGTTTTTT. Its translation: CASNTILGSNTGELFF.

J is TRBJ2-7 and V is TRBV19; 8 nucleotides line up with TRBD2. Germline CDR1 and CDR2: LNHDA and SQIVND (reference sequence). Losses at the gene ends were 3 bases for V and 0 bases for J; bases not matched to a gene: 13. CDR3 size: 18 residues. The CDR3 is CASSIGFGLAGLSYEQYF. For the CDR3, the DNA is TGTGCCAGTAGTATCGGATTTGGTCTAGCGGGCCTCTCCTACGAGCAGTACTTC.

V usage is TRBV11-2 and J usage is TRBJ1-2; perhaps TRBD1 as D (6 bases). Germline CDR1 SGHAT, CDR2 FQNNGV. This CDR3 region has 13 residues. V was trimmed by 3 bases and J by 8 bases, leaving 13 bases between them. CDR3 residues: CASSLMGAEGYTF. DNA of the CDR3: TGTGCCAGCAGCTTGATGGGGGCGGAGGGCTACACCTTC.

The chain joins TRBV28 to TRBJ1-2; weak D call: TRBD1 (5 bases). With 5 bases removed from V and 4 bases from J, the gap between germline ends came to 11 bases. From germline, CDR1 is MDHEN and CDR2 SYDVKM. The CDR3 is made up of 13 amino acids. In DNA, the CDR3 is TGTGCCAGCAGTACGCAGGGACGCTATGGCTACACCTTC. Protein: CASSTQGRYGYTF.

The J gene is TRBJ2-7, the V gene TRBV5-4; 10 bases are a match to TRBD2. This CDR3 comprises 20 residues. Germline CDR1 reads SGHNT; CDR2 reads YYREEE (reference sequence). V gave up 4 bases and J gave up 6 bases; unmatched junction bases: 25. The CDR3 spells CASSPAGTSGVPPLLGEQYF. The CDR3 coding sequence is TGTGCCAGCAGCCCCGCCGGAACTAGCGGGGTACCTCCACTACTGGGCGAGCAGTACTTC.

The chain couples TRBV4-3 to TRBJ2-7; tentatively, D is TRBD2 (7 bases). This CDR3 is built from 16 residues. Trimming stripped 0 bases from V and 1 base from J, with 13 bases between. Germline assignment: CDR1 LGHNA and CDR2 YSLEER. The CDR3 reads CASSQDPGGHSYEQYF. The CDR3 DNA reads TGCGCCAGCAGCCAAGATCCCGGGGGGCATTCCTACGAGCAGTACTTC.

This chain joins TRBV28 and TRBJ2-7, with TRBD2 matching 7 bases. CDR3 length: 16 amino acids. CDR1 and CDR2 from the germline V gene are MDHEN and SYDVKM. With V trimmed by 2 bases and J by 0 bases, 7 bases remained unmatched. CDR3 region: CASSLLGTMSSYEQYF. DNA for the CDR3: TGTGCCAGCAGTTTACTAGGGACTATGAGCTCCTACGAGCAGTACTTC.

This clone was detected once. The gene calls are TRBV18 and TRBJ2-7; TRBD1 matches 10 bases. V gave up 1 base and J gave up 4 bases; unmatched junction bases: 1. The CDR3 runs 14 residues. Germline-derived CDR1 and CDR2 are KGHSH and LQKENI. DNA for the CDR3: TGTGCCAGCTCACCACTGGGACAGGGGTACGAGCAGTACTTC. It encodes CASSPLGQGYEQYF.